Listed here are 9 T cell receptor beta chains from one sample, sequenced in a study of cytomegalovirus exposure and HLA in healthy donors. PCR amplification relied on 60 Vbeta primers (plus 13 Jbeta primers). Assay: immunoSEQ multiplex PCR; the TCRdb copy retains only in-frame clones and omits some. This table has 150,000 to 200,000 clones, 80% to 90% appearing once. Sequenced input: PBMCs. Receptor source: a woman aged 18-30 years in good health and CMV-seronegative.

The gene calls are TRBV5-4 and TRBJ1-2; 9 bases match TRBD1. The V segment lost 3 bases and the J segment 3 bases; nucleotides outside the gene matches: 6. Germline CDR1 is SGHNT and CDR2 is YYREEE (reference sequence). This CDR3 is 15 amino acids long. CDR3 region: CASSSGQGDDYGYTF. The CDR3 DNA follows: TGTGCCAGCAGCTCGGGACAGGGTGATGACTATGGCTACACCTTC.

V gene TRBV6-1 combines with J gene TRBJ1-2; D is ambiguous. The V gene's germline CDR1 is MNHNS and CDR2 SASEGT. The CDR3 sequence is 12 residues long. Trimming left V 10 bases short and J 11 bases short, with 20 bases between. Here the CDR3 DNA reads TGTGCCACCTTCCATGCTGAGAGTGCGTACACCTTC. Translation gives CATFHAESAYTF.

This clone was counted between two and nine times. In DNA, the CDR3 is TGCGCCAGCAGCCAAGCTGGAGGGGACACTGAAGCTTTCTTT. Translation gives CASSQAGGDTEAFF. This chain uses TRBV4-1 with TRBJ1-1; maybe TRBD1 (5 bases). Trimming left V 1 base short and J 3 bases short, with 9 bases between. Germline CDR1 is MGHRA and CDR2 is YSYEKL. There are 14 residues in the CDR3.

The chain joins TRBV5-1 to TRBJ2-5, with a weak D call TRBD2 (7 bases). Trimming removed 1 base from V and 1 base from J, with 11 bases in between. This CDR3 contains 15 residues. Germline V gene sequence: CDR1 SGHRS, CDR2 YFSETQ. The CDR3 protein is CASSLLGGGQETQYF. The CDR3 DNA follows: TGCGCCAGCAGCTTGTTGGGAGGGGGCCAAGAGACCCAGTACTTC.

The chain is built from TRBV6-5 and TRBJ1-2; tentatively, D is TRBD1 (5 bases). The CDR3 sequence is 15 residues long. Trimming took off 6 bases at V and 6 bases at J, with 20 bases between the two ends. CDR1 and CDR2 (germline): MNHEY, SVGAGI. CDR3 amino acids: CASSPHIRAVDGYTF. Written as DNA, the CDR3 is TGTGCCAGCAGCCCCCATATCAGGGCAGTGGATGGCTACACCTTC.

This clone is a singleton in its sample. The chain couples TRBV2 to TRBJ2-3; D is undetermined. The CDR3 sequence is 10 residues long. The V and J ends lost 8 bases and 5 bases respectively, with 5 bases between them. Germline lookup yields CDR1 SNHLY and CDR2 FYNNEI. The CDR3 nucleotides read TGTGCCAGCCTACTAGATACGCAGTATTTT. Translated: CASLLDTQYF. The full variable domain, completed using reference TRBV2 and TRBJ2-3, is EPEVTQTPSHQVTQMGQEVILRCVPISNHLYFYWYRQILGQKVEFLVSFYNNEISEKSEIFDDQFSVERPDGSNFTLKIRSTKLEDSAMYFCASLLDTQYFGPGTRLTVL.

The V gene is TRBV7-2, the J gene TRBJ1-1, with D possibly TRBD1 on 6 matching bases. Deletions cut 2 bases from V and 1 base from J, with 11 bases between. This CDR3 has 15 amino acids. Germline V gives CDR1 SGHTA, CDR2 FQGNSA. The DNA for the CDR3 is TGTGCCAGCAGCTTAACAACAGGGCCGAACACTGAAGCTTTCTTT. This encodes CASSLTTGPNTEAFF.

The chain uses TRBV7-9 and TRBJ1-5; D remains ambiguous. V dropped 2 bases and J dropped 4 bases, with 9 bases sitting between them. CDR1 is SEHNR, CDR2 FQNEAQ, per germline (reference sequence). This CDR3 comprises 14 residues. CDR3 DNA: TGTGCCAGCAGCTTATACGGAGCAAATCAGCCCCAGCATTTT. Translated, it gives CASSLYGANQPQHF.

The CDR3 here is CASSLVEDTEAFF. DNA of the CDR3: TGTGCCAGCAGCTTAGTGGAGGACACTGAAGCTTTCTTT. The chain uses TRBV7-9 and TRBJ1-1; D gene unclear. V dropped 1 base and J dropped 3 bases, with 6 bases sitting between them. Germline CDR1 SEHNR, CDR2 FQNEAQ (reference sequence). CDR3 length: 13 amino acids. Drawing the rest from reference TRBV7-9 and TRBJ1-1, the complete variable domain is DTGVSQNPRHKITKRGQNVTFRCDPISEHNRLYWYRQTLGQGPEFLTYFQNEAQLEKSRLLSDRFSAERPKGSFSTLEIQRTEQGDSAMYLCASSLVEDTEAFFGQGTRLTVV.